Presented here are 20 T cell receptor beta chains from one specimen sequenced in a study of blood T cell repertoires in COVID-19. Clones were sequenced by immunoSEQ multiplex PCR, and TCRdb holds only the in-frame ones, with some missing. Here the sample spans approximately 210,000 clones, roughly 78% being singletons. Sequences were obtained from peripheral blood. The source is a woman in her thirties or forties with acute or convalescent COVID-19.

In DNA, the CDR3 is TGCGCCAGCAGCCTGGGGGTGGGACTAGCGGGGACCTACGAGCAGTACTTC. Protein product: CASSLGVGLAGTYEQYF. This chain joins TRBV5-1 and TRBJ2-7; 13 nucleotides line up with TRBD2. The CDR3 loop spans 17 amino acids. Trimming removed 4 bases from V and 2 bases from J; junction bases left unmatched: 9. Looked up from germline, CDR1 is SGHRS and CDR2 is YFSETQ. Using reference TRBV5-1 and TRBJ2-7 for the parts outside the CDR3, the full variable domain is KAGVTQTPRYLIKTRGQQVTLSCSPISGHRSVSWYQQTPGQGLQFLFEYFSETQRNKGNFPGRFSGRQFSNSRSEMNVSTLELGDSALYLCASSLGVGLAGTYEQYFGPGTRLTVT.

The V and J genes are TRBV11-2 and TRBJ1-4, with D perhaps TRBD1 (6 bases). The V end was cut by 2 bases, the J end by 0 bases, with 13 bases between. The CDR3 extends over 17 amino acids. The germline CDR1 and CDR2 sequences are SGHAT and FQNNGV. CDR3 sequence reads: CASSLSRQAATNEKLFF. As DNA, the CDR3 is TGTGCCAGCAGCTTATCTAGACAGGCTGCAACTAATGAAAAACTGTTTTTT.

This clone was counted once. The gene calls are TRBV25-1 and TRBJ1-2, with D possibly matching TRBD1 (5 bases). V lost 4 bases and J lost 2, with 17 bases in between. Germline values: CDR1 MGHDK, CDR2 SYGVNS. The CDR3 has 16 amino acids. The CDR3 DNA sequence: TGTGCCAGCAGTGTGGGGACTCGGACGGGGAACTATGGCTACACCTTC. It encodes CASSVGTRTGNYGYTF.

The chain uses TRBV30 and TRBJ2-7; tentatively, D is TRBD1 (6 bases). The V gene's germline CDR1 is GTSNPN and CDR2 SVGIG (reference sequence). Trimming took 4 bases from V and 2 from J, leaving 15 bases between them. The CDR3 is 14 residues long. This CDR3 is CAWIMDRDPYEQYF. The CDR3 coding sequence is TGTGCCTGGATTATGGACAGAGACCCCTACGAGCAGTACTTC.

The chain couples TRBV19 to TRBJ2-7; TRBD1 aligns across 9 bases. V was pared by 8 bases and J by 0 bases, with 8 bases of the junction left unmatched. Germline loops: CDR1 LNHDA, CDR2 SQIVND (reference sequence). The CDR3 contains 15 residues. The CDR3 DNA is TGTGCCAGTCGGACCGGGACAGGGATCTCCTACGAGCAGTACTTC. This sequence encodes CASRTGTGISYEQYF.

The chain joins TRBV18 to TRBJ1-1; a weak D match, TRBD1 (6 bases). The V gene's germline CDR1 is KGHSH and CDR2 LQKENI. Deletions cut 3 bases from V and 6 bases from J, with 14 bases between. The CDR3 has 14 residues. Written as DNA, the CDR3 is TGTGCCAGCTCACCCCACAGGGAGTCTCCTGAAGCTTTCTTT. Translating gives CASSPHRESPEAFF.

This clone was counted between two and nine times. J is TRBJ2-1 and V is TRBV3-1 (or the pseudogene TRBV3-2), with 12 bases matching TRBD2. Germline CDR1 reads LGHDT; CDR2 reads YNNKEL (reference sequence). The CDR3 sequence is 20 residues long. With 2 bases clipped from V and 3 bases from J, the junction kept 14 bases outside the gene matches. The CDR3 region is CASSQRALGLAGGSYNEQFF. CDR3 coding DNA: TGTGCCAGCAGCCAAAGGGCGCTCGGGCTAGCGGGAGGGAGCTACAATGAGCAGTTCTTC.

The chain couples TRBV6-4 to TRBJ1-2; D call uncertain. V lost 6 bases and J 8 bases, leaving 19 bases between the germline ends. There are 14 residues in the CDR3. Germline CDR1 and CDR2: MRHNA and SNTAGT. CDR3 in amino acids: CASSPSGGGLGYTF. In DNA, the CDR3 is TGTGCCAGCAGCCCCTCCGGTGGCGGGTTGGGCTACACCTTC.

This CDR3 is CASSLSTPGRTGELFF. The CDR3 DNA is TGTGCCAGCAGTTTATCCACCCCGGGTAGGACCGGGGAGCTGTTTTTT. This chain uses TRBV27 with TRBJ2-2; D remains ambiguous. The germline gives CDR1 MNHEY, CDR2 SMNVEV (reference sequence). Trimming took off 0 bases at V and 5 bases at J, with 13 bases between the two ends. The CDR3 length is 16 residues.

This clone was counted only a few times. CDR3 loop: CASSSSFLLAGGNEQYF. The CDR3 bases are TGCGCCAGCAGCTCATCCTTCCTACTAGCGGGGGGGAACGAGCAGTACTTC. The V call is TRBV5-1, the J call TRBJ2-7; 13 bases fit TRBD2. This CDR3 comprises 17 residues. Germline V CDR1 and CDR2: SGHRS, YFSETQ. Trimming removed 3 bases from V and 5 bases from J; junction bases left unmatched: 11.

The chain has TRBV10-3 and TRBJ2-3, with 7 bases that match TRBD2. CDR3 length equals 14 residues. The ends lost 8 bases at V and 4 bases at J; junction bases unmatched: 9. CDR1 ENHRY and CDR2 SYGVKD come from the germline V gene. CDR3 residues: CAIGKAGSPDTQYF. The CDR3, as DNA: TGTGCCATCGGAAAAGCGGGAAGCCCAGATACGCAGTATTTT.

On this clone: The sample holds other DNA sequences that translate to the same CDR3. The CDR3 spells CASSQGQGAYEQYF. The CDR3 DNA reads TGCGCCAGCAGCCAAGGACAGGGGGCCTACGAGCAGTACTTC. The genes are TRBV4-3 and TRBJ2-7, with TRBD1 matching over 9 bases. The CDR3 is 14 amino acids. Germline V gene data show CDR1 as LGHNA and CDR2 as YSLEER. V was pared by 1 base and J by 2 bases, with 0 bases of the junction left unmatched.

V usage is TRBV5-6 and J usage is TRBJ2-1; 12 bases align to TRBD2. Germline assignment: CDR1 SGHDT and CDR2 YYEEEE. This CDR3 region has 15 residues. J was trimmed by 8 bases and V by 4 bases; bases with no gene match: 7. CDR3 protein: CASSGPGLAGHEQFF. The CDR3 DNA follows: TGTGCCAGCAGCGGTCCGGGACTAGCGGGCCATGAGCAGTTCTTC.

This clone appeared once. The chain combines TRBV4-1 with TRBJ2-7, with 14 positions matching TRBD2. V shed 0 bases, J shed 9 bases, and the junction held 13 bases outside the gene matches. Germline lookup yields CDR1 MGHRA and CDR2 YSYEKL. There are 18 residues in the CDR3. The CDR3 DNA reads as TGCGCCAGCAGCCAAGAACCGGCGGCCGGGACTAGCGGGAGTGTGCAGTACTTC. This gives the protein CASSQEPAAGTSGSVQYF.

With regard to this clone: One end of the junction is discordant with germline, which a read error may explain. The gene calls are TRBV6-1 and TRBJ2-1; D not certain. The CDR3 has 14 residues. CDR1 and CDR2 from the germline V gene are MNHNS and SASEGT. The CDR3: CASSEPGGYSEQFF. The CDR3 DNA is TGTGCCAGCAGTGAGCCAGGTGGGTACAGTGAGCAGTTCTTC.

V gene TRBV2 combines with J gene TRBJ1-3, with D possibly being TRBD1 (6 bases). With 6 bases removed from V and 4 bases from J, the gap between germline ends came to 19 bases. Germline loops: CDR1 SNHLY, CDR2 FYNNEI. This CDR3 has 16 amino acids. The CDR3 bases are TGTGCCAGCAGGGAGACAGGTCTCGGCGCCGGAAACACCATATATTTT. Translated: CASRETGLGAGNTIYF.

This rearrangement joins TRBV30 to TRBJ1-1; tentatively, D is TRBD1 (6 bases). This CDR3 region has 13 residues. The V end lost 0 bases, the J end lost 6 bases, and 11 bases lay between the germline ends. CDR1 is GTSNPN, CDR2 SVGIG, per germline (reference sequence). The CDR3 sequence is CAWSVSGGSEAFF. The CDR3 DNA reads as TGTGCCTGGAGTGTTTCGGGGGGCTCTGAAGCTTTCTTT.

V gene TRBV9 combines with J gene TRBJ2-2; D may be TRBD1 (5 bases). The V gene's germline CDR1 is SGDLS and CDR2 YYNGEE. Trimming left V 0 bases short and J 0 bases short, with 12 bases between. The CDR3 has 17 amino acids. The CDR3: CASSVGYQGPNTGELFF. DNA for the CDR3: TGTGCCAGCAGCGTAGGCTACCAGGGCCCGAACACCGGGGAGCTGTTTTTT.

The chain couples TRBV7-6 to TRBJ1-1, with a tentative D call TRBD1 (5 bases). This CDR3 region has 14 residues. The V and J ends lost 4 bases and 3 bases respectively, with 12 bases between them. CDR1 is SGHVS, CDR2 FNYEAQ, per germline. CDR3 coding DNA: TGTGCCAGCAGCTCCGACAGTACCCACACTGAAGCTTTCTTT. It encodes CASSSDSTHTEAFF.

The CDR3 nucleotides read TGTGCCAGCAGCCAAAGGAGGAATAATTCACCCCTCCACTTT. Its protein product is CASSQRRNNSPLHF. The chain recombines TRBV14 with TRBJ1-6; no firm D call. The length of the CDR3 is 14 residues. Germline assignment: CDR1 SGHDN and CDR2 FVKESK. V was pared by 2 bases and J by 5 bases, with 7 bases between.